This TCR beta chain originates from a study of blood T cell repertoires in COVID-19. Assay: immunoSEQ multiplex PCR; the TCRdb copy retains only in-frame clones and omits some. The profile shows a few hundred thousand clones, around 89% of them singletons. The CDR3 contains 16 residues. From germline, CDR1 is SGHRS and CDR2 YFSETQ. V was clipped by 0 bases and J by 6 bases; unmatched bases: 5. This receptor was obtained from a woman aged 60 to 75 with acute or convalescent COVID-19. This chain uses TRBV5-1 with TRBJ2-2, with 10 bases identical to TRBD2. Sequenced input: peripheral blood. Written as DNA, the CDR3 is TGCGCCAGCAGCTTGGTAGCTAGCGGGAGCCCCGGGGAGCTGTTTTTT. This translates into CASSLVASGSPGELFF.